The source of this TCR beta chain is a study of cytomegalovirus exposure and HLA in healthy donors. Study-level results: Confirmation was obtained in vitro that a few CMV-associated chains are specific for CMV antigens. It was 150 or so TCR beta chains that were listed as cytomegalovirus-associated. Subsequent analysis revealed that first-cohort TCR clusters tended to co-occur in the 130 or so validation repertoires. Accounts indicate the classifier identified cytomegalovirus status with strong specificity and sensitivity.

The CDR3 contains 15 residues. CDR1 SGHAT and CDR2 FQNNGV come from the germline V gene. The V and J ends lost 4 bases and 5 bases, in that order; junction bases with no gene match: 8. The assay was immunoSEQ multiplex PCR, and TCRdb's table has in-frame clones only and misses some. Among fewer than 200,000 clones listed, roughly 91% were seen once. Of note for this clone: The antigen remains undetermined.

The V and J genes are TRBV11-2 and TRBJ1-2, with 9 nucleotides matching TRBD1. Material: PBMCs. The TCR comes from a woman between 18 and 29 years old in good health and CMV-seropositive. Written as DNA, the CDR3 is TGTGCCAGCAGCTGGTCCACAGGGGGCGCGTATGGCTACACCTTC. As protein: CASSWSTGGAYGYTF.